This T cell receptor beta chain was profiled in a study of blood T cell repertoires in COVID-19. Germline V gives CDR1 MNHNY, CDR2 SVGAGI (reference sequence). The CDR3 is 14 residues long. V was pared by 6 bases and J by 0 bases, with 8 bases between. TCRdb keeps only in-frame clones here, not all; method: immunoSEQ multiplex PCR. The profile covers 60,000 to 85,000 clones, with 88% appearing a single time and 1.5% to 2% taken by the ten largest. The chain is built from TRBV6-6 and TRBJ1-4; D is ambiguous. What was sequenced was peripheral blood. The clonotype was recovered from a woman aged 80 or older with active or convalescent COVID-19. The CDR3 DNA reads as TGTGCCAGCAGGCGGCCAACAACTAATGAAAAACTGTTTTTT. Residues: CASRRPTTNEKLFF.